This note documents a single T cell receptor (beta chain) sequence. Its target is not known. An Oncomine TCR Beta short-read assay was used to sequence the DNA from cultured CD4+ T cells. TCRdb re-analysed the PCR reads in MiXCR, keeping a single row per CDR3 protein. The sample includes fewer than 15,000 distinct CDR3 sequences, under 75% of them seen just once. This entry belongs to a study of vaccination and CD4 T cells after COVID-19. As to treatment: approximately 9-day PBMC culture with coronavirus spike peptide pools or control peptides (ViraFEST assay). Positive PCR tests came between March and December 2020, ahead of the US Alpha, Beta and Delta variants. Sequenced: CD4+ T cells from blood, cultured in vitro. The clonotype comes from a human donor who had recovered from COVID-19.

CDR3 region: CASSYPDSAGTQYF. CDR3 sequence (DNA): TGTGCCAGCAGTTACCCGGACAGTGCGGGGACCCAGTACTTC. The genes are TRBV6-5 and TRBJ2-5, with D tentatively TRBD1 (6 bases). The V and J ends lost 2 bases and 7 bases respectively, with 14 bases between them. Germline lookup yields CDR1 MNHEY and CDR2 SVGAGI. The CDR3 sequence is 14 residues long.